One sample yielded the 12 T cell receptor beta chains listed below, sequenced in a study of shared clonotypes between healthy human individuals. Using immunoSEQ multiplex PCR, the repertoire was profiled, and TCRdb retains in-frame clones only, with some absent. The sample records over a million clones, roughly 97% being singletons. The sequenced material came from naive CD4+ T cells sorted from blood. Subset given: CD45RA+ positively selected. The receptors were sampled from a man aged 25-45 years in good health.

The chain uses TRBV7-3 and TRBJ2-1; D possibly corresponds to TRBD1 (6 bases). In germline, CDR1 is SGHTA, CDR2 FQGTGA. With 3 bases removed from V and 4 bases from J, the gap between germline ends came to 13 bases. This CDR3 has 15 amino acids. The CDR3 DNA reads TGTGCCAGCAGCTTCTCGGACAGACCGTACAATGAGCAGTTCTTC. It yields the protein CASSFSDRPYNEQFF.

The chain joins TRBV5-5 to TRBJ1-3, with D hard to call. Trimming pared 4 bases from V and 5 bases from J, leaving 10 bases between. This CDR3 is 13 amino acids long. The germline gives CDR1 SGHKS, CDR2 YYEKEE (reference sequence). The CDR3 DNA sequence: TGTGCCAGCAGCCCCCCTGGTCGAAACACCATATATTTT. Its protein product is CASSPPGRNTIYF.

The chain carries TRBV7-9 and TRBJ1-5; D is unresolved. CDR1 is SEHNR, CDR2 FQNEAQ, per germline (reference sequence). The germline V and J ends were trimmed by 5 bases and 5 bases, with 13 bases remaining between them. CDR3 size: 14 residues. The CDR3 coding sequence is TGTGCCAGCAGCCCAATAGCGTCTGATCAGCCCCAGCATTTT. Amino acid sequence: CASSPIASDQPQHF.

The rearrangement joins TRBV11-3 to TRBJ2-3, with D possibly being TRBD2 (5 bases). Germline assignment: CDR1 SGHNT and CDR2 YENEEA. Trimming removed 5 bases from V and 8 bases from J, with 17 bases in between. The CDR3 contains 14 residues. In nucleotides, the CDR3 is TGTGCCAGCAGCCCGGGCTCCGGCGGAGGTACGCAGTATTTT. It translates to CASSPGSGGGTQYF.

The CDR3 DNA sequence: TGTGCCAGCAGCGTAGCTACAGGGGGTACTAGCACAGATACGCAGTATTTT. This encodes CASSVATGGTSTDTQYF. This chain connects TRBV9 to TRBJ2-3, with TRBD1 identical over 8 bases. This CDR3 comprises 17 residues. Looked up from germline, CDR1 is SGDLS and CDR2 is YYNGEE. V was clipped by 0 bases and J by 0 bases; unmatched bases: 6.

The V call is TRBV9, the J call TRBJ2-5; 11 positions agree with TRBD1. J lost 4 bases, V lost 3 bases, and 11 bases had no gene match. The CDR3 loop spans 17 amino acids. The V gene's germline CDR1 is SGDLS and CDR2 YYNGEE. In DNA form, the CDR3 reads TGTGCCAGCAGCGGGCTTGGGACAGGGGGTTTTCGAGAGACCCAGTACTTC. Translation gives CASSGLGTGGFRETQYF.

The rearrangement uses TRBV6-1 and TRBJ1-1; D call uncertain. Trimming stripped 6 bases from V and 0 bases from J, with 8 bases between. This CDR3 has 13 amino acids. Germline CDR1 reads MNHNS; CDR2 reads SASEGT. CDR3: CASSPTLNTEAFF. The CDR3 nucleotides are TGTGCCAGCAGCCCAACCTTGAACACTGAAGCTTTCTTT.

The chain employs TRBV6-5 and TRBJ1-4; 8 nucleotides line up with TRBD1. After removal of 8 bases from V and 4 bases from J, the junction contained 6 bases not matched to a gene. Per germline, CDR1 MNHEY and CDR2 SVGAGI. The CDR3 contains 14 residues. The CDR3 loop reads CASARQGNNEKLFF. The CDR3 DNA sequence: TGTGCCAGCGCGAGACAGGGGAATAATGAAAAACTGTTTTTT.

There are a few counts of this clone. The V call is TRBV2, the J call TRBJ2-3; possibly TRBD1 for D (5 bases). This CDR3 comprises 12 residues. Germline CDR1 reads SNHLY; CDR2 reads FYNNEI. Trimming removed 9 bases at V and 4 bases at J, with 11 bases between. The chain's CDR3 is CARGVDPDTQYF. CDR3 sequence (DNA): TGTGCCAGAGGGGTTGATCCAGATACGCAGTATTTT. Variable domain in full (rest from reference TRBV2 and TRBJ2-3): EPEVTQTPSHQVTQMGQEVILRCVPISNHLYFYWYRQILGQKVEFLVSFYNNEISEKSEIFDDQFSVERPDGSNFTLKIRSTKLEDSAMYFCARGVDPDTQYFGPGTRLTVL.

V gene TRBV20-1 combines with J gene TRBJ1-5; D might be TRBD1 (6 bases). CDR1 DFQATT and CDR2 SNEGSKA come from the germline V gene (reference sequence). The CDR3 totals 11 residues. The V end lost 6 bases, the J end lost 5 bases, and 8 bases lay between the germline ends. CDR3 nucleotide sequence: TGCAGTGCGGGGACATATCAGCCCCAGCATTTT. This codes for CSAGTYQPQHF.

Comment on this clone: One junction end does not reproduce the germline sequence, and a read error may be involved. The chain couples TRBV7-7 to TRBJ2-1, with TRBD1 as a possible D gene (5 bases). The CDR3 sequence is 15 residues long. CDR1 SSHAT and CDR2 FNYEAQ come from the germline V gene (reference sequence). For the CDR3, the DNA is TGTGCTAGCAGCCGTCAGCAGGGTCCGTACAATGAGCAGTTCTTC. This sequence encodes CASSRQQGPYNEQFF. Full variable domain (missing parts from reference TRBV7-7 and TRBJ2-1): GAGVSQSPRYKVTKRGQDVTLRCDPISSHATLYWYQQALGQGPEFLTYFNYEAQPDKSGLPSDRFSAERPEGSISTLTIQRTEQRDSAMYRCASSRQQGPYNEQFFGPGTRLTVL.

CDR3 sequence (DNA): TGTGCCAGCTCACCACGGGACACAGTCTACGAGCAGTACTTC. This sequence encodes CASSPRDTVYEQYF. This rearrangement joins TRBV18 to TRBJ2-7; tentatively, D is TRBD1 (6 bases). Germline CDR1 reads KGHSH; CDR2 reads LQKENI. The CDR3 spans 14 residues. The V and J ends lost 1 base and 3 bases respectively, with 10 bases between them.